This T cell receptor (beta chain) is drawn from a study of technical replicates of blood from several donors. CDR3 size: 17 residues. Germline V gene lookup returns CDR1 MDHEN and CDR2 SYDVKM. V was pared by 5 bases and J by 0 bases, with 10 bases of the junction left unmatched. The table came from immunoSEQ multiplex PCR; TCRdb's copy has only in-frame clones and leaves some out. The sample contains under 100,000 clones, 85% to 95% of which appear only once. The chain uses TRBV28 and TRBJ2-5, with 9 bases aligning to TRBD1. The material sequenced was T cells isolated from PBMCs. The sequence came from a human donor in good health. The CDR3 sequence: CASSQEAGTGYQETQYF. CDR3 in DNA: TGTGCCAGCAGTCAGGAAGCCGGGACAGGGTACCAAGAGACCCAGTACTTC.